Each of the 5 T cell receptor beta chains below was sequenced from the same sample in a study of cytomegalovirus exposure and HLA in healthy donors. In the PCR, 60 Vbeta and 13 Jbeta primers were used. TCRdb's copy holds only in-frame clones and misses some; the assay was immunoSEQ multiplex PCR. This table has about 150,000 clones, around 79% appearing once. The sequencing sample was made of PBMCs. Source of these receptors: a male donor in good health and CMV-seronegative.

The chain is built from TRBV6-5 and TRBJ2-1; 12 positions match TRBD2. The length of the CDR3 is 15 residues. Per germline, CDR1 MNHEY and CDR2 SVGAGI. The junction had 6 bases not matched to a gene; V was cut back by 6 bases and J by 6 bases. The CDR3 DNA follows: TGTGCCAGCAGGGAGACTAGCGGGAGACCCAATGAGCAGTTCTTC. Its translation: CASRETSGRPNEQFF.

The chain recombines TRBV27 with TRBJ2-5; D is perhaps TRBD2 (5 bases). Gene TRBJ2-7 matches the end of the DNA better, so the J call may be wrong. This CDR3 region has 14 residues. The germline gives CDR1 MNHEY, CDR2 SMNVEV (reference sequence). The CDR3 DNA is TGTGCCAGCAGTTTGTCGGGGATAGGCTACGAGCAGTACTTC. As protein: CASSLSGIGYEQYF.

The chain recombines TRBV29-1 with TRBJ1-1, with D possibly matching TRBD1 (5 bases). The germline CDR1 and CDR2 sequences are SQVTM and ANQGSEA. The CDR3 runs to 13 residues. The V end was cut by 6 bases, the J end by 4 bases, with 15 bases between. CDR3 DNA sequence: TGCAGCGTAGGGAGGGGTTCGACCACTGAAGCTTTCTTT. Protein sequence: CSVGRGSTTEAFF.

The CDR3 DNA follows: TGTGCCAGCAGTGAAGGCAGGGGGCAACTAGCGGGGGACTACAATGAGCAGTTCTTC. Its protein product is CASSEGRGQLAGDYNEQFF. The chain joins TRBV2 to TRBJ2-1; 11 bases are a match to TRBD2. The CDR3 sequence is 19 residues long. Germline CDR1 SNHLY, CDR2 FYNNEI. Trimming took 1 base from V and 3 from J; bases not matched to a gene: 11. The full variable domain, rest sourced from reference TRBV2 and TRBJ2-1, is EPEVTQTPSHQVTQMGQEVILRCVPISNHLYFYWYRQILGQKVEFLVSFYNNEISEKSEIFDDQFSVERPDGSNFTLKIRSTKLEDSAMYFCASSEGRGQLAGDYNEQFFGPGTRLTVL.

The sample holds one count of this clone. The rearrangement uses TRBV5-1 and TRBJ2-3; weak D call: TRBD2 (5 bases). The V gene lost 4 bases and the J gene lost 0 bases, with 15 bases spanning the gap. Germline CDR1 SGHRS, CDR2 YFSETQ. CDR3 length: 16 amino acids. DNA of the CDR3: TGCGCCAGCAGCCGCGCGGGTAGCGCTAGCACAGATACGCAGTATTTT. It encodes CASSRAGSASTDTQYF.